The 13 T cell receptor beta chains below all came from one sample that was sequenced in a study of control samples from healthy donors and cancer patients. Assay: immunoSEQ multiplex PCR; the TCRdb copy retains only in-frame clones and omits some. The sample has over 80,000 clones; 85% are singletons. Sequenced input: blood. Receptor source: a man between 25 and 39 years old in good health.

J is TRBJ2-1 and V is TRBV3-1 (or the pseudogene TRBV3-2), with TRBD2 matching over 8 bases. The CDR3 is made up of 16 amino acids. Germline values: CDR1 LGHDT, CDR2 YNNKEL (reference sequence). V lost 1 base, J lost 6 bases, and 8 bases stayed unmatched. The CDR3 loop reads CASSQVTGLVTNEQFF. For the CDR3, the DNA is TGTGCCAGCAGCCAAGTTACGGGACTAGTGACCAATGAGCAGTTCTTC.

The chain carries TRBV6-5 and TRBJ2-3; TRBD2 matches at 8 bases. This CDR3 comprises 15 residues. Germline assignment: CDR1 MNHEY and CDR2 SVGAGI. V trimming: 8 bases; J trimming: 6 bases; junction bases outside the gene matches: 13. Here the CDR3 reads CASARGGLAPDTQYF. CDR3 DNA: TGTGCCAGCGCCCGGGGAGGACTAGCACCGGATACGCAGTATTTT.

The V and J genes are TRBV5-1 and TRBJ1-1, with D tentatively TRBD1 (6 bases). Germline CDR1 and CDR2: SGHRS and YFSETQ. The CDR3 runs 15 residues. Trimming took off 2 bases at V and 1 base at J, with 12 bases between the two ends. CDR3 DNA sequence: TGCGCCAGCAGCTTCCGAGGGGGTGGGAACACTGAAGCTTTCTTT. Residues: CASSFRGGGNTEAFF.

The chain is built from TRBV10-1 and TRBJ2-7; tentative D call: TRBD2 (7 bases). The CDR3 contains 16 residues. Germline values: CDR1 WNHNN, CDR2 SYGVQD (reference sequence). V lost 2 bases, J lost 2 bases, and 16 bases lay in between. In DNA, the CDR3 is TGCGCCAGCAGTGAGGTGGGGGGGCTCTTCCCCTACGAGCAGTACTTC. Protein: CASSEVGGLFPYEQYF.

The V and J genes are TRBV12-3 or TRBV12-4 and TRBJ1-2; 7 bases are a match to TRBD1. This CDR3 spans 13 amino acids. J lost 8 bases, V lost 6 bases, and 9 bases had no gene match. CDR3 nucleotide sequence: TGTGCCAGCAGGCCTGACAGGGTCGGGGGCTACACCTTC. Its translation is CASRPDRVGGYTF.

The gene calls are TRBV30 and TRBJ1-1; D is ambiguous. The germline gives CDR1 GTSNPN, CDR2 SVGIG (reference sequence). The CDR3 has 11 residues. The V end was cut by 4 bases, the J end by 5 bases, with 8 bases between. CDR3 nucleotide sequence: TGTGCCTGGATTCGGGTTACTGAAGCTTTCTTT. Residues: CAWIRVTEAFF.

The chain carries TRBV5-1 and TRBJ2-4, with 8 bases that match TRBD2. This CDR3 is built from 16 residues. With V trimmed by 4 bases and J by 0 bases, 6 bases remained unmatched. Germline V lookup: CDR1 SGHRS, CDR2 YFSETQ. In DNA form, the CDR3 reads TGCGCCAGCAGCGGCGGGGGGCTTCTAGCCAAAAACATTCAGTACTTC. Its protein is CASSGGGLLAKNIQYF.

The chain combines TRBV5-1 with TRBJ1-3, with unresolved D. The CDR3 is made up of 16 amino acids. V lost 0 bases to trimming and J lost 3 bases, with 13 bases between them. CDR1 is SGHRS and CDR2 is YFSETQ in the germline V gene. CDR3 sequence reads: CASSLASAASGNTIYF. Here the CDR3 DNA reads TGCGCCAGCAGCTTGGCCTCGGCAGCGAGTGGAAACACCATATATTTT.

This sequence joins TRBV28 and TRBJ2-1; 7 bases match TRBD2. The V segment lost 6 bases and the J segment 3 bases; nucleotides outside the gene matches: 11. Germline values: CDR1 MDHEN, CDR2 SYDVKM. There are 16 residues in the CDR3. In DNA form, the CDR3 reads TGTGCCAGCAGACACGATCTGTCGGGAGGCTACAATGAGCAGTTCTTC. Its translation: CASRHDLSGGYNEQFF.

The chain joins TRBV14 to TRBJ1-2; TRBD1 matches at 7 bases. Germline lookup yields CDR1 SGHDN and CDR2 FVKESK. The CDR3 has 15 residues. V lost 0 bases to trimming and J lost 0 bases; unmatched junction nucleotides: 1. CDR3 residues: CASSQEGTANYGYTF. CDR3 nucleotide sequence: TGTGCCAGCAGCCAAGAAGGGACAGCTAACTATGGCTACACCTTC.

The chain recombines TRBV11-2 with TRBJ1-1, with D perhaps TRBD1 (5 bases). Trimming cost V 0 bases and J 0 bases, with 8 bases left between them. CDR3 size: 15 residues. In germline, CDR1 is SGHAT, CDR2 FQNNGV. CDR3 protein: CASSLEGRMNTEAFF. The CDR3, as DNA: TGTGCCAGCAGCTTAGAGGGACGGATGAACACTGAAGCTTTCTTT.

The rearrangement uses TRBV19 and TRBJ1-1; D is possibly TRBD1 (6 bases). The CDR3 is 16 amino acids. Per germline, CDR1 LNHDA and CDR2 SQIVND (reference sequence). The V end was cut by 5 bases, the J end by 1 base, with 17 bases between. This CDR3 reads CASSPSLGGTNTEAFF. CDR3 in DNA: TGTGCCAGTAGTCCATCCTTAGGGGGGACGAACACTGAAGCTTTCTTT.

The rearrangement links TRBV19 to TRBJ2-7; D assignment may be TRBD1 or TRBD2 (5 bases each). V was shortened by 6 bases and J by 0 bases, with 15 bases between the two germline ends. The CDR3 length is 15 residues. From germline, CDR1 is LNHDA and CDR2 SQIVND (reference sequence). Here the CDR3 reads CASSGTGTASYEQYF. DNA of the CDR3: TGTGCCAGTAGCGGGACCGGGACCGCCTCCTACGAGCAGTACTTC.